These 14 T cell receptor beta chains were all obtained from the same sample, sequenced in a study of blood T cell repertoires in COVID-19. Sequencing used immunoSEQ multiplex PCR; TCRdb keeps in-frame clones, though not all of them. The table has approximately 220,000 clones, around 84% seen once. The sequencing sample was made of peripheral blood. Source of these receptors: an older woman who had recovered from COVID-19.

This chain connects TRBV2 to TRBJ1-2, with D possibly TRBD1 on 6 matching bases. The CDR3 runs 12 residues. V lost 8 bases and J 4 bases, leaving 11 bases between the germline ends. Germline V gene sequence: CDR1 SNHLY, CDR2 FYNNEI. The CDR3 nucleotides are TGTGCCAGCGTGGGAGGGGGCTATGGCTACACCTTC. Protein: CASVGGGYGYTF.

The chain employs TRBV7-2 and TRBJ2-5; TRBD2 is a possible D gene (6 bases). The CDR3 sequence is 15 residues long. CDR1 is SGHTA and CDR2 is FQGNSA in the germline V gene. V shed 2 bases and J shed 1 base, with 11 bases lying between them. DNA for the CDR3: TGTGCCAGCAGCTTACGACTAGGATTCCAAGAGACCCAGTACTTC. Its translation: CASSLRLGFQETQYF. Complete variable domain (other parts from reference TRBV7-2 and TRBJ2-5): GAGVSQSPSNKVTEKGKDVELRCDPISGHTALYWYRQSLGQGLEFLIYFQGNSAPDKSGLPSDRFSAERTGGSVSTLTIQRTQQEDSAVYLCASSLRLGFQETQYFGPGTRLLVL.

This chain uses TRBV28 with TRBJ1-4; no firm D call. V was shortened by 4 bases and J by 11 bases, with 14 bases between the two germline ends. The germline V gene encodes CDR1 MDHEN and CDR2 SYDVKM. The CDR3 runs to 13 residues. CDR3 in amino acids: CASSSPTNFKLFF. CDR3 DNA sequence: TGTGCCAGCAGTTCCCCCACTAACTTTAAACTGTTTTTT.

The chain has TRBV6-5 and TRBJ1-6; D ambiguous. The CDR3 length is 13 residues. The germline V gene has CDR1 MNHEY and CDR2 SVGAGI. The germline V and J ends were trimmed by 6 bases and 0 bases, with 3 bases remaining between them. CDR3 coding DNA: TGTGCCAGCAGGCGCTCCTATAATTCACCCCTCCACTTT. Translation: CASRRSYNSPLHF.

The gene calls are TRBV18 and TRBJ2-3; unclear D gene. Trimming left V 0 bases short and J 2 bases short, with 12 bases between. The CDR3 is 16 residues long. The germline V gene has CDR1 KGHSH and CDR2 LQKENI. CDR3 DNA sequence: TGTGCCAGCTCACCACCGGCATCACAGTCCACAGATACGCAGTATTTT. Amino acid sequence: CASSPPASQSTDTQYF.

The V gene is TRBV6-7, the J gene TRBJ1-2; D is possibly TRBD1 (6 bases). TRBV6-7 is treated as an ORF (open reading frame) with a function not yet certain. The ends were cut back, 9 bases at V and 3 bases at J, with 8 bases in the middle. The CDR3 is 11 residues long. In DNA form, the CDR3 reads TGTGCCAGGACAGGTGACTATGGCTACACCTTC. Protein: CARTGDYGYTF.

This chain links TRBV9 with TRBJ2-1; a weak D match, TRBD2 (5 bases). V was clipped by 4 bases and J by 5 bases, with 19 bases between them. This CDR3 spans 16 amino acids. Germline CDR1 and CDR2: SGDLS and YYNGEE. The CDR3 DNA reads as TGTGCCAGCAGCCCCCGACTATTCGGGTCCCACAATGAGCAGTTCTTC. Residues: CASSPRLFGSHNEQFF.

This clone showed up just once. The chain has TRBV18 and TRBJ1-2; perhaps TRBD1 as D (5 bases). CDR3 length: 13 amino acids. Germline CDR1 is KGHSH and CDR2 is LQKENI. Trimming removed 4 bases from V and 4 bases from J, with 10 bases in between. CDR3 bases: TGTGCCAGCTCACAGGAGCAGGGCTATGGCTACACCTTC. Translating gives CASSQEQGYGYTF.

The V gene is TRBV30, the J gene TRBJ1-2; 8 bases are shared with TRBD1. The germline V gene has CDR1 GTSNPN and CDR2 SVGIG (reference sequence). This CDR3 spans 13 amino acids. After removal of 2 bases from V and 6 bases from J, the junction contained 5 bases not matched to a gene. The DNA for the CDR3 is TGTGCCTGGAGTTCAGGACAGGGCAATGGCTACACCTTC. Amino acids: CAWSSGQGNGYTF.

In this sample, this clone turned up a few times. The V gene is TRBV30, the J gene TRBJ2-7; 8 positions match TRBD1. Germline CDR1 is GTSNPN and CDR2 is SVGIG (reference sequence). With V trimmed by 0 bases and J by 0 bases, 1 base remained unmatched. The CDR3 covers 14 residues. The CDR3 bases are TGTGCCTGGAGTGTAGGGACAGGCTCCTACGAGCAGTACTTC. It is translated as CAWSVGTGSYEQYF.

This rearrangement joins TRBV10-1 to TRBJ2-3; 8 nucleotides line up with TRBD2. J gave up 4 bases and V 0 bases, and 6 bases lay outside the gene matches. The CDR3 is 16 amino acids. Germline V gene sequence: CDR1 WNHNN, CDR2 SYGVQD (reference sequence). The CDR3 nucleotides are TGCGCCAGCAGTGAGTCAGGAGCGGGGGTCGCAGATACGCAGTATTTT. Residues: CASSESGAGVADTQYF.

The genes are TRBV6-1 and TRBJ2-4; TRBD2 is a possible D gene (5 bases). Trimming took 3 bases from V and 8 from J, leaving 14 bases between them. Germline V lookup: CDR1 MNHNS, CDR2 SASEGT. The CDR3 runs to 14 residues. CDR3: CASSERVRVDIQYF. The CDR3 DNA follows: TGTGCCAGCAGTGAGAGGGTCCGCGTGGACATTCAGTACTTC.

The chain recombines TRBV7-3 with TRBJ2-3; 11 positions agree with TRBD1. Losses at the gene ends were 5 bases for V and 6 bases for J; bases not matched to a gene: 4. Per the germline V gene, CDR1 is SGHTA and CDR2 is FQGTGA. CDR3 size: 14 residues. The CDR3 region has the DNA TGTGCCAGCAGCCTAGGGACAGGGGGGGATACGCAGTATTTT. It yields the protein CASSLGTGGDTQYF.

The V call is TRBV6-2 or TRBV6-3, the J call TRBJ2-5; maybe TRBD2 (6 bases). From germline, CDR1 is MNHEY and CDR2 SVGEGT. There are 17 residues in the CDR3. V dropped 4 bases and J dropped 0 bases, with 18 bases sitting between them. The CDR3 DNA reads TGTGCCAGCAGTTTCGACCCGGGACTCGTGTACCAAGAGACCCAGTACTTC. It is translated as CASSFDPGLVYQETQYF.